The clone carrying this T cell receptor (beta chain) was counted once. This may be a read error, as it is one base from a much larger clone. The data belong to a study of T cells in Graves' hyperthyroidism and ophthalmopathy. CDR1 is MDHEN and CDR2 is SYDVKM in the germline V gene. V was clipped by 7 bases and J by 6 bases, with 16 bases between them. The CDR3 is 14 amino acids. RNA transcripts provided the source from which TCR beta CDR3 regions were amplified. HTBI primers were used for first-round RT-PCR of the TCR CDR3. MiXCR, run by TCRdb on the multiplex PCR reads, gives a single entry per CDR3 protein. This table has about 350,000 distinct CDR3 sequences, 14% appearing once.

Sequenced sample: blood. The clonotype comes from a woman in her twenties or thirties with Graves' hyperthyroidism. The gene calls are TRBV28 and TRBJ1-5; perhaps TRBD1 as D (6 bases). CDR3 DNA: TGTGCCAGCACCCTTAGACAGGTCAGTCAGCCCCAGCATTTT. Encoded protein: CASTLRQVSQPQHF.